This is a list of T cell receptor beta chains from one sample in a study of blood T cell repertoires in COVID-19. Sequencing was performed with immunoSEQ multiplex PCR; in TCRdb, only in-frame clones are kept and a portion is missing. Here the sample spans approximately 200,000 clones, 87% being singletons. Input material: PBMCs or T cells enriched from blood (not recorded which). The receptors here all came from a woman in her thirties who had recovered from COVID-19. Both conserved end residues are part of each CDR3. Fields, in order: J gene, V gene, clone size, D gene, CDR3 protein, CDR3 DNA. D genes are given only for firm matches. Where a row states a size, it is once, few, many or the class of an expanded clone; other rows omit it.

TRBJ2-5 TRBV4-3 - - CASSQDNRSNQETQYF TGCGCCAGCAGCCAAGATAACCGGTCGAATCAAGAGACCCAGTACTTC
TRBJ2-7 TRBV7-8 - TRBD2 CASSFPGLAGVPGEQYF TGTGCCAGCAGCTTCCCGGGGCTAGCGGGAGTACCGGGTGAGCAGTACTTC
TRBJ1-2 TRBV3-1/TRBV3-2 once - CASTPAGGLDYGYTF TGTGCCAGCACCCCAGCGGGAGGGCTTGACTATGGCTACACCTTC
TRBJ1-3 TRBV19 - - CASSPRESGNTIYF TGTGCCAGTAGCCCCAGGGAATCTGGAAACACCATATATTTT
TRBJ2-2 TRBV6-5 - - CASSKDISAGELFF TGTGCCAGCAGTAAGGACATAAGTGCCGGGGAGCTGTTTTTT
TRBJ1-6 TRBV30 - - CACDRYSYNSPLHF TGTGCCTGTGACAGGTACTCCTATAATTCACCCCTCCACTTT
TRBJ2-7 TRBV10-1 few TRBD2 CASSGPPLAGGNARYEQYF TGCGCCAGCAGTGGCCCCCCGCTAGCGGGAGGCAACGCTCGTTACGAGCAGTACTTC
TRBJ2-5 TRBV3-1/TRBV3-2 once TRBD2 CASSHGGGLGPQYF TGTGCCAGCAGCCACGGCGGGGGGCTCGGACCCCAGTACTTC
TRBJ1-3 TRBV7-2 - - CASSQETGSGNTIYF TGTGCCAGCAGCCAAGAGACAGGCTCTGGAAACACCATATATTTT
TRBJ2-7 TRBV5-6 - - CASSIDSLSYEQYF TGTGCCAGCAGCATAGACTCCCTTTCCTACGAGCAGTACTTC
TRBJ1-5 TRBV6-5 - - CASRVAGNQPQHF TGTGCCAGCAGGGTGGCCGGCAATCAGCCCCAGCATTTT
TRBJ1-2 TRBV29-1 - TRBD1 CSVDSGQGAGYGYTF TGCAGCGTTGACTCGGGACAGGGGGCGGGCTATGGCTACACCTTC
TRBJ1-4 TRBV4-3 - - CASSPNREKLFF TGCGCCAGCAGCCCTAACCGGGAAAAACTGTTTTTT
TRBJ2-3 TRBV15 - TRBD1 CATSRTRDRSTSTDTQYF TGTGCCACCAGCAGAACTCGGGACAGGTCAACTAGCACAGATACGCAGTATTTT
TRBJ2-3 TRBV6-2/TRBV6-3 - TRBD1 CASSPRRTGERNTQYF TGTGCCAGCAGTCCCCGCCGGACAGGCGAGCGAAATACGCAGTATTTT
TRBJ1-3 TRBV4-2 - - CASSQDRNGGDTIYF TGTGCCAGCAGCCAAGACCGTAACGGGGGGGACACCATATATTTT
TRBJ1-1 TRBV6-6 - - CASSYPSTENTEAFF TGTGCCAGCAGTTACCCATCGACAGAGAACACTGAAGCTTTCTTT
TRBJ1-1 TRBV7-9 - TRBD1 CASSGPGTGRMNTEAFF TGTGCCAGCAGCGGGCCGGGGACAGGGAGGATGAACACTGAAGCTTTCTTT
TRBJ2-5 TRBV29-1 - - CSVEVGAQETQYF TGCAGCGTTGAAGTTGGGGCACAAGAGACCCAGTACTTC
TRBJ2-7 TRBV5-1 once TRBD2 CASSQTASGRSYEQYF TGCGCCAGCAGCCAGACAGCTAGCGGACGCTCCTACGAGCAGTACTTC
TRBJ2-5 TRBV24-1 once TRBD2 CATSDPGLAGTAQETQYF TGTGCCACCAGTGACCCCGGTCTAGCGGGAACGGCCCAAGAGACCCAGTACTTC
TRBJ1-6 TRBV6-2/TRBV6-3 - TRBD1 CASSYLGTATNPSSNSPLHF TGTGCCAGCAGTTACTTGGGGACAGCTACGAACCCCTCCTCTAATTCACCCCTCCACTTT
TRBJ2-5 TRBV5-4 - TRBD2 CASSLELAEETQYF TGTGCCAGCAGCTTGGAACTAGCGGAAGAGACCCAGTACTTC
TRBJ1-2 TRBV6-5 - TRBD1 CASRTGVYGYTF TGTGCCAGCAGAACAGGGGTCTATGGCTACACCTTC
TRBJ1-5 TRBV2 - - CALSGKSNQPQHF TGTGCCCTTTCCGGTAAAAGCAATCAGCCCCAGCATTTT
TRBJ2-2 TRBV7-2 - - CASSLETRRTGELFF TGTGCCAGCAGCTTAGAGACTAGAAGAACCGGGGAGCTGTTTTTT
TRBJ2-3 TRBV19 - - CASSTYRGGTDTQYF TGTGCCAGTAGTACCTACAGGGGGGGGACAGATACGCAGTATTTT
TRBJ2-2 TRBV24-1 - - CATSDLQGTNTGELFF TGTGCCACCAGTGATTTACAGGGTACGAACACCGGGGAGCTGTTTTTT
TRBJ2-7 TRBV30 - TRBD2 CAWCRNGRGEQYF TGTGCCTGGTGTCGTAACGGGAGGGGCGAGCAGTACTTC
TRBJ2-6 TRBV6-2/TRBV6-3 once - CASSYTYSSGANVLTF TGTGCCAGCAGTTACACCTACAGCTCTGGGGCCAACGTCCTGACTTTC
TRBJ2-7 TRBV5-1 - - CASSLGRETGEQYF TGCGCCAGCAGCCTAGGGCGGGAAACGGGGGAGCAGTACTTC
TRBJ1-3 TRBV13 few - CASSLGREGGGNTIYF TGTGCCAGCAGCTTAGGAAGGGAAGGCGGGGGAAACACCATATATTTT
TRBJ2-7 TRBV7-2 - - CASSFGLARSYEQYF TGTGCCAGCAGCTTCGGCCTAGCGAGGTCCTACGAGCAGTACTTC
TRBJ2-7 TRBV30 - - CAWSRGEEHEQYF TGTGCCTGGAGTAGAGGGGAGGAACACGAGCAGTACTTC
TRBJ1-6 TRBV13 once TRBD1 CASSPDRGNSPLHF TGTGCCAGCAGCCCGGACAGGGGTAATTCACCCCTCCACTTT
TRBJ2-3 TRBV19 - TRBD2 CASSTGLAGMADTQYF TGTGCCAGTAGTACCGGACTAGCGGGAATGGCAGATACGCAGTATTTT
TRBJ1-2 TRBV11-2 - - CASSFAGSDYGYTF TGTGCCAGCAGCTTTGCGGGCTCGGACTATGGCTACACCTTC
TRBJ2-6 TRBV6-6 - TRBD1 CASGTADSGANVLTF TGTGCCAGCGGGACAGCCGATTCTGGGGCCAACGTCCTGACTTTC
TRBJ1-2 TRBV7-9 once TRBD1 CASSGTGENGYTF TGTGCCAGCAGCGGGACAGGAGAAAATGGCTACACCTTC
TRBJ1-5 TRBV7-2 - - CASSLGTVNQPQHF TGTGCCAGCAGCTTAGGGACTGTAAATCAGCCCCAGCATTTT
TRBJ1-2 TRBV7-9 - - CASSFEGSYGYTF TGTGCCAGCAGCTTCGAGGGATCATATGGCTACACCTTC
TRBJ1-3 TRBV30 - - CAWSPPGTSRNTIYF TGTGCCTGGAGTCCCCCCGGGACATCAAGAAACACCATATATTTT
TRBJ1-2 TRBV9 - TRBD1 CASSRDRSNGYTF TGTGCCAGCAGCAGGGACAGGAGTAATGGCTACACCTTC
TRBJ1-1 TRBV7-2 - TRBD1 CASSLAQGSTEAFF TGTGCCAGCAGCTTAGCACAGGGGTCCACTGAAGCTTTCTTT
TRBJ2-2 TRBV30 - TRBD1 CAWSVYLPGQGATGELFF TGTGCCTGGAGTGTTTACCTTCCGGGACAGGGGGCGACCGGGGAGCTGTTTTTT
TRBJ1-5 TRBV7-2 few - CASSSGRYQPQHF TGTGCCAGCAGCTCGGGGAGATATCAGCCCCAGCATTTT
TRBJ1-5 TRBV3-1/TRBV3-2 once - CASSQDYGGGQPQHF TGTGCCAGCAGCCAAGATTACGGGGGAGGTCAGCCCCAGCATTTT
TRBJ1-2 TRBV10-2 - - CASSPQGSYGYTF TGCGCCAGCAGCCCCCAGGGGTCCTATGGCTACACCTTC
TRBJ1-2 TRBV7-2 - - CASSLRGFYGYTF TGTGCCAGCAGCTTAAGGGGGTTCTATGGCTACACCTTC
TRBJ1-4 TRBV4-1 - - CASSQKGSPTNEKLFF TGCGCCAGCAGCCAGAAGGGGTCCCCAACTAATGAAAAACTGTTTTTT
TRBJ1-1 TRBV5-1 - TRBD1 CASSSGQGAFVTEAFF TGCGCCAGCAGCTCCGGACAGGGGGCGTTCGTGACTGAAGCTTTCTTT
TRBJ1-5 TRBV19 few TRBD1 CASSRRGDSNQPQHF TGTGCCAGTAGTCGCAGGGGGGATTCCAATCAGCCCCAGCATTTT
TRBJ2-1 TRBV7-2 - - CASSPDRRVNEQFF TGTGCCAGCAGCCCCGACAGGCGTGTGAATGAGCAGTTCTTC
TRBJ2-7 TRBV4-3 - TRBD1 CASSQGTGTYEQYF TGCGCCAGCAGCCAAGGGACAGGGACCTACGAGCAGTACTTC
TRBJ1-1 TRBV21-1 - - CASSKESQGVNTEAFF TGTGCCAGCAGCAAAGAATCACAGGGGGTGAACACTGAAGCTTTCTTT
TRBJ1-1 TRBV9 - - CASSVPDSNTEAFF TGTGCCAGCAGCGTCCCGGACTCGAACACTGAAGCTTTCTTT
TRBJ1-5 TRBV10-3 - TRBD1 CVVDRGRLISNQPQHF TGTGTCGTCGACAGGGGGCGGTTAATAAGCAATCAGCCCCAGCATTTT
TRBJ2-3 TRBV24-1 - TRBD1 CATSDSDRGPADTQYF TGTGCCACCAGTGATTCTGACAGGGGGCCAGCAGATACGCAGTATTTT
TRBJ2-4 TRBV6-2/TRBV6-3 - TRBD2 CASSYSLAGGPGYGKNIQYF TGTGCCAGCAGTTACAGCCTAGCGGGAGGGCCAGGTTATGGCAAAAACATTCAGTACTTC